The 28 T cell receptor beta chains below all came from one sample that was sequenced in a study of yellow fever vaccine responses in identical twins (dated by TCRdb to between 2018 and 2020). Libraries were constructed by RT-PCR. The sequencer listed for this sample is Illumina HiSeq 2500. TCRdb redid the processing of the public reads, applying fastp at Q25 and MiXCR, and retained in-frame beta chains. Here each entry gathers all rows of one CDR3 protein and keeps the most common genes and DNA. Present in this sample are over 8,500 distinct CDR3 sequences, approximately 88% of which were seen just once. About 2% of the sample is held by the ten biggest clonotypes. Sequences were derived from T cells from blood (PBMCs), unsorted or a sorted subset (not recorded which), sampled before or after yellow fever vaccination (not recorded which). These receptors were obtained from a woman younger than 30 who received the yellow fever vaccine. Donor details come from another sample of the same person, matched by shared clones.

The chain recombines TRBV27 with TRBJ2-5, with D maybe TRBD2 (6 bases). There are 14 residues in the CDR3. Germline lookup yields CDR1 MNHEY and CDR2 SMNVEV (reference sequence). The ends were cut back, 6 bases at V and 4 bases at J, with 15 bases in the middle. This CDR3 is CASSPGTGVETQYF. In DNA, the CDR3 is TGTGCCAGCAGCCCCGGGACTGGGGTAGAGACCCAGTACTTC.

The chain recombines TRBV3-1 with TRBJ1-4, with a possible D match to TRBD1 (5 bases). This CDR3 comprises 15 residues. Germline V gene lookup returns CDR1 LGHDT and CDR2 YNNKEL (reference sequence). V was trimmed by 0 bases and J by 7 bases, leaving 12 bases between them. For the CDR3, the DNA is TGTGCCAGCAGCCAAGATGCAAACAGGATTGAAAAACTGTTTTTT. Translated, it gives CASSQDANRIEKLFF.

In nucleotides, the CDR3 is TGTGCCAGCAGCCGGCGACTAGCGGGGGTGATCACAGATACGCAGTATTTT. Translated: CASSRRLAGVITDTQYF. This chain links TRBV7-2 with TRBJ2-3; 12 bases agree with TRBD2. V was pared by 5 bases and J by 2 bases, with 8 bases of the junction left unmatched. The CDR3 totals 17 residues. Per the germline V gene, CDR1 is SGHTA and CDR2 is FQGNSA.

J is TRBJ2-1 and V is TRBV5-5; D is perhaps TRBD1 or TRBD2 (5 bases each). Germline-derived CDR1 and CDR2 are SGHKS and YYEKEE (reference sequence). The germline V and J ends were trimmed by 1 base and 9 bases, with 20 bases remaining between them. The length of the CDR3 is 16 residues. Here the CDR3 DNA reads TGTGCCAGCAGCTTGTATGGGGGAACCGCCCGGCGTGAGCAGTTCTTC. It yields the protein CASSLYGGTARREQFF.

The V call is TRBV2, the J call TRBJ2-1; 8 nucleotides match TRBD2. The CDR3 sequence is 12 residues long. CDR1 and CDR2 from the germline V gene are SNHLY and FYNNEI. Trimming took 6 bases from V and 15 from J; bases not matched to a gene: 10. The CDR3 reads CASSTGTSRLFF. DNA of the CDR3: TGTGCCAGCAGCACCGGGACTAGTCGTCTGTTCTTC.

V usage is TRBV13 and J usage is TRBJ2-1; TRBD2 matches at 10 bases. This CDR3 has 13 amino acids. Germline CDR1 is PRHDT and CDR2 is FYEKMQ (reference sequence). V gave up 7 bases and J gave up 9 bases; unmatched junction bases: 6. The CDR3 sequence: CASNLAGDREQFF. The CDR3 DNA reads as TGTGCCAGCAATCTAGCGGGAGACCGTGAGCAGTTCTTC.

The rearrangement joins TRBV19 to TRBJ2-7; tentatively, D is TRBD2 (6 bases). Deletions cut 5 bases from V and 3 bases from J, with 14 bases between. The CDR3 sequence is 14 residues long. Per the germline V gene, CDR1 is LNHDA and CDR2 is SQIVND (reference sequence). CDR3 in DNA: TGTGCCAGTAGTCCGCGACTAGGCGGCTACGAGCAGTACTTC. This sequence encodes CASSPRLGGYEQYF. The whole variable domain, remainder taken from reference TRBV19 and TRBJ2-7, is DGGITQSPKYLFRKEGQNVTLSCEQNLNHDAMYWYRQDPGQGLRLIYYSQIVNDFQKGDIAEGYSVSREKKESFPLTVTSAQKNPTAFYLCASSPRLGGYEQYFGPGTRLTVT.

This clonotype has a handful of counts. CDR3 sequence (DNA): TGCGCCAGCAGCTCTGGAGGAGGGAACACTGAAGCTTTCTTT. This translates into CASSSGGGNTEAFF. This rearrangement joins TRBV5-1 to TRBJ1-1; D uncertain. CDR3 length: 14 residues. Trimming left V 3 bases short and J 1 base short, with 10 bases between. Germline-derived CDR1 and CDR2 are SGHRS and YFSETQ.

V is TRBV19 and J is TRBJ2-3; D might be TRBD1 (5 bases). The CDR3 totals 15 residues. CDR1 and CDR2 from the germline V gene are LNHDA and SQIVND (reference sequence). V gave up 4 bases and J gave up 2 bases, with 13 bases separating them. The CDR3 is CASSKQDYSTDTQYF. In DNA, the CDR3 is TGTGCCAGTAGTAAACAGGATTACTCCACAGATACGCAGTATTTT.

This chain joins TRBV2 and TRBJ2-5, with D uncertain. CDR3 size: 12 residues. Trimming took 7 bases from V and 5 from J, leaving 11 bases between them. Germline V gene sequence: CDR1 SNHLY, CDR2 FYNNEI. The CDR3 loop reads CASKVARETQYF. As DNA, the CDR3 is TGTGCCAGCAAAGTCGCTAGGGAGACCCAGTACTTC. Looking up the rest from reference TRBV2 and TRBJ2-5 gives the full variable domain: EPEVTQTPSHQVTQMGQEVILRCVPISNHLYFYWYRQILGQKVEFLVSFYNNEISEKSEIFDDQFSVERPDGSNFTLKIRSTKLEDSAMYFCASKVARETQYFGPGTRLLVL.

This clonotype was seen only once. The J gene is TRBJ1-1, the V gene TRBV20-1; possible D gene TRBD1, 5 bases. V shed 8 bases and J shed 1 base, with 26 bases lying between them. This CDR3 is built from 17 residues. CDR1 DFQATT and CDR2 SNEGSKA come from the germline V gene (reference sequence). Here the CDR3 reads CSNPLGGTIKSNTEAFF. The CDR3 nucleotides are TGCAGTAATCCCTTGGGGGGTACGATAAAATCGAACACTGAAGCTTTCTTT.

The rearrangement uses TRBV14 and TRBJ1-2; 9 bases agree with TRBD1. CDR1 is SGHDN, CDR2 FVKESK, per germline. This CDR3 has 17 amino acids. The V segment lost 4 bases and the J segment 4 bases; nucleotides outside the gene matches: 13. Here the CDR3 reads CASSPRDRVLFAYGYTF. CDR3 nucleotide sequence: TGTGCCAGCAGCCCCCGGGACAGGGTTTTGTTTGCCTATGGCTACACCTTC.

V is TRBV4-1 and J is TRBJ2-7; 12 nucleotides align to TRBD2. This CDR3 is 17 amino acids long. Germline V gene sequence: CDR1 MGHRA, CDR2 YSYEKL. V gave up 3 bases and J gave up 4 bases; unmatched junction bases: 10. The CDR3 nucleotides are TGCGCCAGCAGCCATGAAACCGGACTAGCGGGAATATACGAGCAGTACTTC. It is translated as CASSHETGLAGIYEQYF.

CDR3 residues: CASSQTGNQPQHF. The CDR3 coding sequence is TGTGCCAGTAGTCAGACCGGGAATCAGCCCCAGCATTTT. V and J are TRBV19 and TRBJ1-5; D is unresolved. V lost 5 bases, J lost 4 bases, and 9 bases lay in between. The germline V gene has CDR1 LNHDA and CDR2 SQIVND (reference sequence). The CDR3 loop spans 13 amino acids.

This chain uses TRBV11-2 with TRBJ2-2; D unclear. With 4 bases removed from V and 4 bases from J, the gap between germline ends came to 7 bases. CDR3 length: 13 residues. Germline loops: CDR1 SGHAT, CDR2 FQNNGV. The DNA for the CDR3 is TGTGCCAGCAGCTCCCTGTTCACCGGGGAGCTGTTTTTT. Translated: CASSSLFTGELFF.

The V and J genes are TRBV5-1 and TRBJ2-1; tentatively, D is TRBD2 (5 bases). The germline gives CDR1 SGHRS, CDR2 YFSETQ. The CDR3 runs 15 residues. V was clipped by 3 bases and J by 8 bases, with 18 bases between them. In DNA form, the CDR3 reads TGCGCCAGCAGCTATGAGGGTGTGTCATTCGATGAGCAGTTCTTC. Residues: CASSYEGVSFDEQFF.

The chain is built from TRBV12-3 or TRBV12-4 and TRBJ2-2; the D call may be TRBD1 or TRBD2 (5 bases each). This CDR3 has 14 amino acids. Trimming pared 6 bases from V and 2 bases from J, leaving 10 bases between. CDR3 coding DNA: TGTGCCAGCAGGGGGACGGTCAACACCGGGGAGCTGTTTTTT. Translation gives CASRGTVNTGELFF.

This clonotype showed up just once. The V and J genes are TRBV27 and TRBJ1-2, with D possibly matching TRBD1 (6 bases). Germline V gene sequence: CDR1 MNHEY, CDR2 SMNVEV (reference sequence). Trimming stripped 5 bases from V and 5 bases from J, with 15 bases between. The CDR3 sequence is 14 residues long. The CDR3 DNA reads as TGTGCCAGCAGTGCGTCACAGGGCCCGTATGGCTACACCTTC. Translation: CASSASQGPYGYTF.

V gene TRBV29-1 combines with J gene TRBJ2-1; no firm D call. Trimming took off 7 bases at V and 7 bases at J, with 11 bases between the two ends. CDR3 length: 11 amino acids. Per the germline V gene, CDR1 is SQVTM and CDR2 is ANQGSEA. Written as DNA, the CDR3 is TGCAGCGGCGCCCAGTATAATGAGCAGTTCTTC. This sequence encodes CSGAQYNEQFF.

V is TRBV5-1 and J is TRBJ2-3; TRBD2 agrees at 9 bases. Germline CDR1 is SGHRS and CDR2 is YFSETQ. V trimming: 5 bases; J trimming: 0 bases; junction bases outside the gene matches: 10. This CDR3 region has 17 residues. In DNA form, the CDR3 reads TGCGCCAGCAGTCGAGTAGCGGGAGCGTCTAGCACAGATACGCAGTATTTT. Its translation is CASSRVAGASSTDTQYF.

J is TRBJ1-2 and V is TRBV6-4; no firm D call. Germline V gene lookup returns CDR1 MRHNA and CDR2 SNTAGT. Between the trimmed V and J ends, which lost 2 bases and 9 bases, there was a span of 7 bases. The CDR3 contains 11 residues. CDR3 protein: CASSDEGRYTF. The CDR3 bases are TGTGCCAGCAGTGACGAGGGCCGCTACACCTTC.

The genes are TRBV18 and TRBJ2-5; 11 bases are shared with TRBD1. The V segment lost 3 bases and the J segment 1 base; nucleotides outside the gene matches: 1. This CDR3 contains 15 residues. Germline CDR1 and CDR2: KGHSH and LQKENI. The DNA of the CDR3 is TGTGCCAGCTCACCCGGGACAGGGGGCCAAGAGACCCAGTACTTC. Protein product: CASSPGTGGQETQYF.

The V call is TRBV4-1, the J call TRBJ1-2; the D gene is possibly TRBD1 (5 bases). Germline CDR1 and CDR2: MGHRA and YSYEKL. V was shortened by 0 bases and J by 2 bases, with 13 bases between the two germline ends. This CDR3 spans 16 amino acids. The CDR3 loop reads CASSQDSGRLNYGYTF. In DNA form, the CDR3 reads TGCGCCAGCAGCCAAGATTCGGGACGGCTAAACTATGGCTACACCTTC.

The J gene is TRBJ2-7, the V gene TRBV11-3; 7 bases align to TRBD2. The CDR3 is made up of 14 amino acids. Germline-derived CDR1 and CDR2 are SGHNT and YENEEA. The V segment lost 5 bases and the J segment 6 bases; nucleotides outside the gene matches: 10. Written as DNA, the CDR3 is TGTGCCAGCAGCCCAGTCGGGGGGTTAGGCGAGCAGTACTTC. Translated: CASSPVGGLGEQYF.

The CDR3 bases are TGCGCCAGCAGCCAACTCCCGAGCGGGGGCCCAGATACGCAGTATTTT. Protein product: CASSQLPSGGPDTQYF. The V gene is TRBV4-1, the J gene TRBJ2-3, with TRBD2 identical over 8 bases. V lost 2 bases and J lost 4; bases outside the gene matches: 8. The CDR3 length is 16 residues. Germline V gene lookup returns CDR1 MGHRA and CDR2 YSYEKL.

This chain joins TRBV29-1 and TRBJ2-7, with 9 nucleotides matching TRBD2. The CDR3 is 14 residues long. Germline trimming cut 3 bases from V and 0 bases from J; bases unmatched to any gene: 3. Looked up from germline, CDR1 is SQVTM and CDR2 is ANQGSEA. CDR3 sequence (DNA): TGCAGCGTTGATGGACTAGCGAGCTCCTACGAGCAGTACTTC. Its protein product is CSVDGLASSYEQYF.

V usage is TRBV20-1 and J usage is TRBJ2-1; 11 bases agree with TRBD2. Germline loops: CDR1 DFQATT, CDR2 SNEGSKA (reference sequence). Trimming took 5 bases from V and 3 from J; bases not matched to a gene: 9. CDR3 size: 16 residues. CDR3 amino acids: CSAHDTGLADYNEQFF. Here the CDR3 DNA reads TGCAGTGCTCACGATACGGGACTAGCGGACTACAATGAGCAGTTCTTC.

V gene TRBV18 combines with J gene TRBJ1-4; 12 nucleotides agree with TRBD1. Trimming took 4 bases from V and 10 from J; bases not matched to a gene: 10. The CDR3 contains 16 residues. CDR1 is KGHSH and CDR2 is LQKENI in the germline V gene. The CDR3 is CASSRPGTGGDRKLFF. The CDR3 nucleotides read TGTGCCAGCTCACGTCCCGGGACAGGGGGCGATCGAAAACTGTTTTTT.